This TCR beta chain was identified in a study of blood T cell repertoires in COVID-19. CDR3 length: 14 residues. Trimming removed 4 bases from V and 5 bases from J, with 9 bases in between. Germline V CDR1 and CDR2: KGHSH, LQKENI. Sequencing used immunoSEQ multiplex PCR; TCRdb keeps in-frame clones, though not all of them. Of fewer than 350,000 clones in the sample, around 90% were seen once. Material for sequencing was PBMCs or T cells enriched from blood (not recorded which). This TCR derives from a woman aged 40 to 55 who had recovered from COVID-19. The V and J genes are TRBV18 and TRBJ1-6, with D perhaps TRBD1 (5 bases). The CDR3 DNA sequence: TGTGCCAGCTCACTGCAGACAGATAATTCACCCCTCCACTTT. Protein: CASSLQTDNSPLHF.